The 24 T cell receptor beta chains given below trace back to one sample, sequenced in a study of OX40 agonist ivuxolimab in advanced cancers. The protocol used for the library was the immunoSEQ multiplex PCR assay. TCRdb's version of the immuneACCESS table is confined to in-frame rearrangements and falls short of the full clone set. An unresolved V gene accounts for under half of the shortfall where checked; the remainder is of unknown origin. The sample table shows 15,000 to 20,000 clones, and 80% to 90% are seen once. The ten largest clonotypes hold 25% to 30% of the sample. Sequenced here: CD4+ or CD8+ T cells sorted from blood, sampled in a trial of the OX40 agonist ivuxolimab. The receptor source for this set is an adult with an advanced solid tumor such as melanoma, head and neck, liver or kidney cancer.

The chain employs TRBV28 and TRBJ2-7, with 9 bases fitting TRBD2. This CDR3 spans 15 amino acids. In germline, CDR1 is MDHEN, CDR2 SYDVKM. V lost 3 bases to trimming and J lost 2 bases; unmatched junction nucleotides: 5. In nucleotides, the CDR3 is TGTGCCAGCAGTTTTTGGGTAGCGGGAGCCTACGAGCAGTACTTC. This sequence encodes CASSFWVAGAYEQYF.

The chain links TRBV5-6 to TRBJ1-2, with D tentatively TRBD1 (6 bases). The CDR3 extends over 16 amino acids. Between the trimmed V and J ends, which lost 4 bases and 5 bases, there was a span of 21 bases. Looked up from germline, CDR1 is SGHDT and CDR2 is YYEEEE. This CDR3 is CASSPLNRDPIYGYTF. The DNA for the CDR3 is TGTGCCAGCAGCCCCTTAAACAGGGATCCAATTTATGGCTACACCTTC.

This chain uses TRBV6-6 with TRBJ2-5; 10 positions match TRBD1. CDR3 length equals 15 residues. CDR1 and CDR2 from the germline V gene are MNHNY and SVGAGI (reference sequence). V shed 6 bases, J shed 4 bases, and the junction held 8 bases outside the gene matches. The CDR3: CASSPPGQGRETQYF. The CDR3 DNA sequence: TGTGCCAGCAGCCCACCGGGACAGGGGAGAGAGACCCAGTACTTC.

V is TRBV27 and J is TRBJ2-5, with 12 bases aligning to TRBD2. Germline-derived CDR1 and CDR2 are MNHEY and SMNVEV (reference sequence). The V segment lost 4 bases and the J segment 11 bases; nucleotides outside the gene matches: 11. The length of the CDR3 is 15 residues. DNA of the CDR3: TGTGCCAGCAGTTCCCGACTAGCGGGAGAAATCGGGCAGTACTTC. Translation gives CASSSRLAGEIGQYF.

The gene calls are TRBV14 and TRBJ1-2; no clear D gene. Per germline, CDR1 SGHDN and CDR2 FVKESK. This CDR3 comprises 14 residues. With 4 bases removed from V and 4 bases from J, the gap between germline ends came to 13 bases. The CDR3: CASSPSGKTYGYTF. CDR3 nucleotide sequence: TGTGCCAGCAGCCCCTCTGGAAAGACCTATGGCTACACCTTC.

The rearrangement joins TRBV15 to TRBJ2-1, with TRBD2 identical over 9 bases. The junction had 6 bases not matched to a gene; V was cut back by 5 bases and J by 4 bases. The CDR3 contains 15 residues. Germline V gene sequence: CDR1 LNHNV, CDR2 YYDKDF (reference sequence). The CDR3 nucleotides read TGTGCCACCAGCGGGGCGGGAGGGATGTACAATGAGCAGTTCTTC. Translating gives CATSGAGGMYNEQFF.

CDR3: CGGTGDGYTF. CDR3 coding DNA: TGCGGCGGCACAGGGGATGGCTACACCTTC. This sequence joins TRBV29-1 and TRBJ1-2; 7 bases agree with TRBD1. Germline loops: CDR1 SQVTM, CDR2 ANQGSEA. This CDR3 is built from 10 residues.

The chain recombines TRBV7-6 with TRBJ2-5; D is ambiguous. CDR1 is SGHVS, CDR2 FNYEAQ, per germline. V was cut by 0 bases and J by 2 bases, with 13 bases left in between. The CDR3 totals 16 residues. CDR3 region: CASSLAYRPPQETQYF. The CDR3 region has the DNA TGTGCCAGCAGCTTAGCGTATAGGCCGCCTCAAGAGACCCAGTACTTC. Full variable domain (rest looked up from reference TRBV7-6 and TRBJ2-5): GAGVSQSPRYKVTKRGQDVALRCDPISGHVSLYWYRQALGQGPEFLTYFNYEAQQDKSGLPNDRFSAERPEGSISTLTIQRTEQRDSAMYRCASSLAYRPPQETQYFGPGTRLLVL.

The chain links TRBV9 to TRBJ2-1, with D possibly TRBD2 on 5 matching bases. The CDR3 covers 18 residues. V lost 0 bases to trimming and J lost 8 bases, with 24 bases between them. Germline V gene lookup returns CDR1 SGDLS and CDR2 YYNGEE. The CDR3 is CASSVGGWVGVPVDEQFF. CDR3 in DNA: TGTGCCAGCAGCGTAGGAGGGTGGGTGGGCGTGCCTGTCGATGAGCAGTTCTTC.

This chain connects TRBV25-1 to TRBJ1-1; D gene uncertain. The germline V gene encodes CDR1 MGHDK and CDR2 SYGVNS. Trimming took 7 bases from V and 5 from J, leaving 8 bases between them. This CDR3 contains 11 residues. CDR3 in DNA: TGTGCCAGCACCCGTAAGACTGAAGCTTTCTTT. Protein product: CASTRKTEAFF.

The chain has TRBV6-5 and TRBJ2-5, with TRBD2 matching over 11 bases. Trimming cost V 11 bases and J 5 bases; bases outside gene matches: 7. Germline V gene data show CDR1 as MNHEY and CDR2 as SVGAGI. The CDR3 is 13 residues long. CDR3 in amino acids: CASAIAGGETQYF. CDR3 nucleotides: TGTGCCTCCGCGATAGCGGGGGGGGAGACCCAGTACTTC.

This chain uses TRBV27 with TRBJ2-5; 9 bases are shared with TRBD1. Germline V gene sequence: CDR1 MNHEY, CDR2 SMNVEV (reference sequence). The CDR3 totals 16 residues. With 5 bases clipped from V and 2 bases from J, the junction kept 9 bases outside the gene matches. The CDR3 coding sequence is TGTGCCAGCAGTCCATATCCCGGGACAGGGCAAGAGACCCAGTACTTC. It encodes CASSPYPGTGQETQYF.

The V gene is TRBV7-6, the J gene TRBJ2-3; 11 bases are a match to TRBD2. With V trimmed by 6 bases and J by 6 bases, 17 bases remained unmatched. The CDR3 length is 18 residues. Germline CDR1 reads SGHVS; CDR2 reads FNYEAQ. In DNA, the CDR3 is TGTGCCAGCAGGTTGACTAGCGGGATTTCTTTCAATTTGGATACGCAGTATTTT. Its protein is CASRLTSGISFNLDTQYF.

In nucleotides, the CDR3 is TGTGCCAGCAGCCCCTCCGGGACTAGCTTTTACAATGAGCAGTTCTTC. Protein sequence: CASSPSGTSFYNEQFF. The V call is TRBV7-9, the J call TRBJ2-1, with TRBD2 identical over 9 bases. Germline CDR1 is SEHNR and CDR2 is FQNEAQ (reference sequence). The length of the CDR3 is 16 residues. With V trimmed by 5 bases and J by 4 bases, 9 bases remained unmatched.

The chain joins TRBV6-1 to TRBJ1-1; D gene ambiguous. Germline lookup yields CDR1 MNHNS and CDR2 SASEGT. The CDR3 consists of 14 residues. The ends were cut back, 6 bases at V and 1 base at J, with 12 bases in the middle. The CDR3 sequence is CASSPLAPNTEAFF. The CDR3 nucleotides are TGTGCCAGCAGCCCCTTGGCCCCGAACACTGAAGCTTTCTTT.

The V gene is TRBV11-2, the J gene TRBJ1-1; 7 positions agree with TRBD1. Per the germline V gene, CDR1 is SGHAT and CDR2 is FQNNGV. There are 15 residues in the CDR3. The ends lost 7 bases at V and 0 bases at J; junction bases unmatched: 8. The CDR3 loop reads CASTPTGEMNTEAFF. In nucleotides, the CDR3 is TGTGCCAGCACCCCTACAGGGGAGATGAACACTGAAGCTTTCTTT.

V usage is TRBV7-2 and J usage is TRBJ2-4; the D is unclear. CDR1 is SGHTA, CDR2 FQGNSA, per germline. Trimming cost V 3 bases and J 6 bases, with 9 bases left between them. This CDR3 region has 13 residues. The CDR3 DNA follows: TGTGCCAGCAGCTTGGCCAATCGAAACATTCAGTACTTC. Translated, it gives CASSLANRNIQYF.

The chain combines TRBV6-5 with TRBJ2-7, with D possibly matching TRBD1 (6 bases). The V end lost 2 bases, the J end lost 4 bases, and 9 bases lay between the germline ends. The length of the CDR3 is 13 residues. Germline CDR1 and CDR2: MNHEY and SVGAGI. CDR3 coding DNA: TGTGCCAGCAGTTACGGGGGCCCTTACGAGCAGTACTTC. Encoded protein: CASSYGGPYEQYF.

V and J are TRBV10-2 and TRBJ1-4; the D is unclear. Per the germline V gene, CDR1 is WSHSY and CDR2 is SAAADI. Trimming pared 2 bases from V and 4 bases from J, leaving 8 bases between. This CDR3 has 14 residues. This CDR3 is CASSEDGYNEKLFF. CDR3 DNA: TGCGCCAGCAGTGAGGACGGTTATAATGAAAAACTGTTTTTT.

The gene calls are TRBV27 and TRBJ1-1; TRBD1 matches 8 bases. The V gene end was trimmed by 2 bases and the J gene end by 5 bases; junction bases not matched to a gene: 7. CDR3 length: 15 amino acids. Germline CDR1 and CDR2: MNHEY and SMNVEV (reference sequence). CDR3 bases: TGTGCCAGCAGTTTACTTCGGACAGGGAGGACTGAAGCTTTCTTT. This encodes CASSLLRTGRTEAFF.

The gene calls are TRBV28 and TRBJ2-7, with TRBD2 identical over 9 bases. With 5 bases clipped from V and 0 bases from J, the junction kept 14 bases outside the gene matches. The CDR3 runs 18 residues. Germline V lookup: CDR1 MDHEN, CDR2 SYDVKM. Here the CDR3 reads CASSISTGPSGVSYEQYF. CDR3 DNA: TGTGCCAGCAGTATATCGACAGGGCCTAGCGGGGTCTCCTACGAGCAGTACTTC. The complete variable domain, with remaining parts taken from reference TRBV28 and TRBJ2-7, reads DVKVTQSSRYLVKRTGEKVFLECVQDMDHENMFWYRQDPGLGLRLIYFSYDVKMKEKGDIPEGYSVSREKKERFSLILESASTNQTSMYLCASSISTGPSGVSYEQYFGPGTRLTVT.

This clone was counted only a few times. The V and J genes are TRBV27 and TRBJ2-7, with TRBD2 identical over 8 bases. Germline V gives CDR1 MNHEY, CDR2 SMNVEV (reference sequence). V shed 4 bases and J 4 bases; nucleotides not matched to a gene: 9. CDR3 length: 15 residues. CDR3 sequence: CASSYGGGSGYEQYF. DNA for the CDR3: TGTGCCAGCAGTTACGGGGGGGGGAGCGGATACGAGCAGTACTTC.

The rearrangement uses TRBV19 and TRBJ2-5; perhaps TRBD1 as D (5 bases). The V gene lost 3 bases and the J gene lost 2 bases, with 10 bases spanning the gap. The CDR3 has 14 amino acids. The V gene's germline CDR1 is LNHDA and CDR2 SQIVND (reference sequence). The CDR3 region is CASSIAGFQETQYF. The CDR3 DNA is TGTGCCAGTAGTATCGCAGGGTTTCAAGAGACCCAGTACTTC. The entire variable domain, with the rest obtained from reference TRBV19 and TRBJ2-5, is as follows: DGGITQSPKYLFRKEGQNVTLSCEQNLNHDAMYWYRQDPGQGLRLIYYSQIVNDFQKGDIAEGYSVSREKKESFPLTVTSAQKNPTAFYLCASSIAGFQETQYFGPGTRLLVL.

This chain uses TRBV6-4 with TRBJ2-2; possible D gene TRBD1, 6 bases. The CDR3 covers 14 residues. CDR1 MRHNA and CDR2 SNTAGT come from the germline V gene. V gave up 6 bases and J gave up 5 bases, with 13 bases separating them. CDR3 nucleotide sequence: TGTGCCAGCAGAGGGGGAGTGGAGACCGGGGAGCTGTTTTTT. Translating gives CASRGGVETGELFF.